This T cell receptor (beta chain) was captured in a study of blood T cell repertoires in COVID-19 (dated by TCRdb to 2020 to 2021). Notes on the research overall: Samples from collaborators originated in the United States, Italy and Spain and spanned both the acute and convalescent phases of COVID-19. The prospective study material was composed of cDNA or gDNA derived from T cells, B-cell-depleted T cells, or PBMCs. Deeply sampled blood TCRbeta repertoires from subjects exposed to, actively infected with, or recovered from COVID-19 were included in the dataset. The repertoires were released in a freely available public database intended as a resource for research on the immune response to SARS-CoV-2. The samples were drawn from the first 160 participants of the ongoing ImmuneRACE study and from 1,254 subjects provided by 6 global collaborators. Nearly every sample came with metadata listing a de-identified subject ID, COVID-19 status, age in years and sex. Where available, HLA class I and class II types were obtained from metadata supplied by the sample provider rather than from assay-based typing. What the study reported, not specific to this receptor: How much clinical and demographic metadata was included differed by source and by participant, and the metadata was provided uncurated.

Collaborating institutions collected whole blood in K2EDTA tubes following their own protocols. For TCRbeta analysis, collaborators shipped samples in one of three forms: frozen whole blood, isolated PBMCs, or DNA extracted from either of those sample types. The CDR1 and CDR2 encoded by the germline V gene are SGHDN and FVKESK. The CDR3 goes from the cysteine to the phenylalanine over 16 residues. Just the 48-base CDR3 DNA is kept, in frame starting at base 1. V sheds 1 base and J sheds 1 base, leaving 10 bases between their ends. On this clone itself: Its antigen is currently not known. No much larger clonotype is one base removed from it; base qualities were not supplied.

The immunoSEQ Assay, a bias-controlled multiplex PCR, was used to amplify TCRbeta CDR3 regions from genomic DNA. The source study handled its data this way. Nucleated cell counts per sample were estimated from amplification of reference gene primers within the assay. Sequence reads were collapsed and filtered to measure the absolute abundance of every unique TCRbeta CDR3 rearrangement. Productive Simpson clonality was computed per sample as the square root of Simpson's diversity index over productive rearrangements. TCRdb mirrors the immuneACCESS table, restricted to in-frame sequences. Some clones are absent from its copies; in checked studies, under half trace to an unresolved V gene, and the reason for the others is unknown. V, J and clone size are those of that table, while D and trimming were read from the DNA. The sample table records over 45,000 clones; around 80% of these occur just once. The top ten clones comprise approximately 6% of the sample.

The sequenced sample consisted of peripheral blood. The rearranged segments are TRBV14 and TRBJ2-2; TRBD2 is a possible D gene, resting on 6 matching bases. The receptor was derived from a human donor in a cohort sampled during active or convalescent COVID-19. The nucleotides are TGTGCCAGCAGCCAAGGGGGACTGCTGAACACCGGGGAGCTGTTTTTT. Translated, this gives CASSQGGLLNTGELFF. The reference TRBV14 and TRBJ2-2 proteins fill in what lies around the CDR3, so the full variable domain reads EAGVTQFPSHSVIEKGQTVTLRCDPISGHDNLYWYRRVMGKEIKFLLHFVKESKQDESGMPNNRFLAERTGGTYSTLKVQPAELEDSGVYFCASSQGGLLNTGELFFGEGSRLTVL.